A selection of T cell receptor beta chains follows, all from one sample in a study of T cells in Graves' hyperthyroidism and ophthalmopathy. Each CDR3 protein gets one entry after TCRdb re-called the multiplex PCR reads with MiXCR. The repertoire holds some 460,000 distinct CDR3 sequences, 15% to 18% seen once, with roughly an eighth in the top ten. Sequenced input: blood. The receptors here all came from a young woman with Graves' hyperthyroidism. CDR3s include the opening cysteine and the closing phenylalanine or tryptophan. The D gene is left open where the match is weak. The size of a clone is reported for some rows only, either as once, few or many, or as a class for expanded clones.

clone_size	d_call	j_call	v_call	cdr3_nt	cdr3_aa
-	-	TRBJ2-2	TRBV6-5	TGTGCCAGCAGTTACCACCAGGCAGCGAACACCGGGGAGCTGTTTTTT	CASSYHQAANTGELFF
few	-	TRBJ2-1	TRBV9	TGTGCCAGCGGCGGGGCCGGGACGAGCAACAATGAGCAGTTCTTC	CASGGAGTSNNEQFF
many	-	TRBJ1-1	TRBV5-6	TGTGCCAGCAGCTTGTGGGGCAGGTCCGTAACCACTGAAGCTTTCTTT	CASSLWGRSVTTEAFF
-	-	TRBJ1-5	TRBV4-1	TGCGCCAGCAGCCAAGATCTTGGTGGTCAGGGCCATCAGCCCCAGCATTTT	CASSQDLGGQGHQPQHF
many	-	TRBJ2-2	TRBV12-3/TRBV12-4	TGTGCCAGCACCGGCGGAGGGCGGACCGGGGAGCTGTTTTTT	CASTGGGRTGELFF
many	-	TRBJ1-2	TRBV27	TGTGCCAGCAGGGGCACGGGGCGGAACTATGGCTACACCTTC	CASRGTGRNYGYTF
-	TRBD1	TRBJ2-7	TRBV6-2/TRBV6-3	TGTGCCAGCAGTAACACTCCGGGACAGCCGCCCTCCGAGCAGTACTTC	CASSNTPGQPPSEQYF
many	-	TRBJ1-2	TRBV5-1	TGCGCCAGCAGCTTGATGGCAGGGGAGTATGGCTACACCTTC	CASSLMAGEYGYTF
many	-	TRBJ1-5	TRBV28	TGTGCCAGCAGTTTATTTGGCAGGGAAGGCAATCAGCCCCAGCATTTT	CASSLFGREGNQPQHF
many	TRBD1	TRBJ1-1	TRBV11-1	TGTGCCAGCAGCATCCGGGACAGGGAATCAGCGCTGAACACTGAAGCTTTCTTT	CASSIRDRESALNTEAFF